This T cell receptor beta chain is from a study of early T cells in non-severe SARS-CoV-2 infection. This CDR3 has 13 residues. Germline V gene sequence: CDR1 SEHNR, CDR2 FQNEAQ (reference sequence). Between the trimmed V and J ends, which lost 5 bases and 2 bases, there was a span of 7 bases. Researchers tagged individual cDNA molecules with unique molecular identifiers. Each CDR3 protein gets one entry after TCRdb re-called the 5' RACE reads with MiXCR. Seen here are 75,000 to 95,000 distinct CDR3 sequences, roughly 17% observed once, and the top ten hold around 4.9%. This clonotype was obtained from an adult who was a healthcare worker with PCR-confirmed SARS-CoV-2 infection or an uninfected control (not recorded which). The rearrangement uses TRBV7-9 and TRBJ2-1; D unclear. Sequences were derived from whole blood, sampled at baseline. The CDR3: CASSTRTYNEQFF. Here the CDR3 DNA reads TGTGCCAGCAGCACACGGACCTACAATGAGCAGTTCTTC.